This T cell receptor (beta chain) stems from a study of preoperative IRX-2 immunotherapy in early breast cancer. V gave up 4 bases and J gave up 5 bases; unmatched junction bases: 3. This CDR3 contains 13 residues. Germline loops: CDR1 LNHDA, CDR2 SQIVND (reference sequence). Stated treatment: preoperative locoregional IRX-2 cytokine immunotherapy. Here immunoSEQ multiplex PCR was the method, and the copy in TCRdb shows in-frame clones only, minus some. This sample has about 89,000 clones; 86% occur once, and the top ten carry roughly 2%. The sequence was collected from a human donor with breast cancer. The chain joins TRBV19 to TRBJ1-1; 8 nucleotides align to TRBD1. Sequencing was performed on tumor tissue, taken after IRX-2 immunotherapy. The CDR3 protein is CASSKQGGTEAFF. CDR3 DNA: TGTGCCAGTAGTAAACAGGGGGGGACTGAAGCTTTCTTT.